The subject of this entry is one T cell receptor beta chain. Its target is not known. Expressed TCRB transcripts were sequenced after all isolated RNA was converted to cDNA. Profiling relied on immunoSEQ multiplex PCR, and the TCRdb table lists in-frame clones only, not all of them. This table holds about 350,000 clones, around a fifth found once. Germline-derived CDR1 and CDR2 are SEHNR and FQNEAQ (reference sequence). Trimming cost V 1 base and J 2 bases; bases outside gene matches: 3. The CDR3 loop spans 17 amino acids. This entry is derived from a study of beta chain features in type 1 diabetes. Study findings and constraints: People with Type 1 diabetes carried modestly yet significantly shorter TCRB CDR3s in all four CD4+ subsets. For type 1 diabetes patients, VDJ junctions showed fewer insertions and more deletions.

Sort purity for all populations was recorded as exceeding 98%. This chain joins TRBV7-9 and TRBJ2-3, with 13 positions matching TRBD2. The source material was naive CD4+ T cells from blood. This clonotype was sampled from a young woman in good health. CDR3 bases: TGTGCCAGCAGCTTAGGTGGGACTAGCGGGATCACAGATACGCAGTATTTT. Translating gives CASSLGGTSGITDTQYF.